The TCR beta chain described here comes from a study of cytomegalovirus exposure and HLA in healthy donors. With 60 Vbeta and 13 Jbeta primers, the PCR was carried out. Method: immunoSEQ multiplex PCR; TCRdb's copy keeps in-frame clones and lacks some. This table holds about 140,000 clones. The CDR3 covers 14 residues. Germline CDR1 is LNHDA and CDR2 is SQIVND (reference sequence). V was pared by 5 bases and J by 9 bases, with 17 bases between. This clonotype originated in a woman under 30 in good health and CMV-seronegative. The sequencing sample was made of PBMCs. This chain uses TRBV19 with TRBJ2-1; TRBD1 might be the D (6 bases). The CDR3 nucleotides read TGTGCCAGTAGTTCAAGGGGGATGGTTAGTGAGCAGTTCTTC. Its protein is CASSSRGMVSEQFF.